The T cell receptor (beta chain) under discussion was sequenced for a study of cytotoxic CD8 clonotypes in ibrutinib-treated CLL. The CDR3 spans 16 residues. The ends lost 4 bases at V and 10 bases at J; junction bases unmatched: 8. In germline, CDR1 is WSHSY, CDR2 SAAADI. Profiled with immunoSEQ multiplex PCR; TCRdb holds only in-frame clones, not every one. Of 35,000 to 45,000 clones listed, about 47% were seen once; the top ten hold approximately 19%. This clone is a singleton in its sample. This TCR came from a human donor with chronic lymphocytic leukemia. V and J are TRBV10-2 and TRBJ2-1; 15 nucleotides line up with TRBD2. Material: PBMCs, obtained before ibrutinib treatment. CDR3 residues: CASSAGTSGGLREQFF. CDR3 bases: TGCGCCAGCAGTGCCGGGACTAGCGGGGGGCTAAGGGAGCAGTTCTTC.